The clone carrying this T cell receptor (beta chain) was detected many times. Its target is unknown. Exclusions: uncontrolled infection, other autoimmune disease, pregnancy, lactation. This sample was taken from a study of T cells in Graves' hyperthyroidism and ophthalmopathy. The source material, RNA transcripts, was used to amplify TCR beta CDR3 regions. During a first-round RT-PCR of the TCR CDR3, the HTBI primer set was used. Using its own MiXCR run on the multiplex PCR reads, TCRdb lists one record per CDR3 protein. The sample holds approximately 570,000 distinct CDR3 sequences, 15% to 20% seen once. Whole-study findings and limits: Most clonotypes expanded in the thyroid (above 0.001) were also present in blood. Ophthalmopathy was told apart from stable hyperthyroidism by a 13 V-J model. Ophthalmopathy onset followed model prediction by a median about six months.

The germline CDR1 and CDR2 sequences are LGHDT and YNNKEL (reference sequence). The CDR3 sequence is 14 residues long. V lost 5 bases and J 0 bases, leaving 8 bases between the germline ends. Input material: blood. The receptor's source is a man aged 35 to 55 with Graves' ophthalmopathy. The J gene is TRBJ1-5, the V gene TRBV3-1; D unresolved. The CDR3 region is CASSLRHSNQPQHF. DNA of the CDR3: TGTGCCAGCAGCTTACGACATAGCAATCAGCCCCAGCATTTT.